This T cell receptor beta chain stems from a study of T cell responses to AZD1222 COVID-19 vaccine. Study in general: It was second doses at about 4 or about 12 weeks that were pooled.

Some clones are missing from TCRdb's copy, which holds only in-frame ones; the method was immunoSEQ multiplex PCR. Of 130,000 to 150,000 clones listed, about 93% are singletons. As concerns this clone: No antigen is known for it.

Study observations and caveats: Mostly white British, mostly female donors; authors suggested clonal diversity may be underestimated. The study found vaccine-associated CD4 TCRs spanning spike, dominant at 160-218 and 743-854. Nearly half of spike-specific TCRs reportedly target unmutated variant regions.

There are 20 residues in the CDR3. CDR1 MNHEY and CDR2 SMNVEV come from the germline V gene (reference sequence). V lost 5 bases and J 4 bases, leaving 29 bases between the germline ends. The specimen was peripheral blood, collected on day 0 of AZD1222 vaccination. This receptor was obtained from an adult in good health. The chain carries TRBV27 and TRBJ2-2; D perhaps matches TRBD1 (6 bases). As DNA, the CDR3 is TGTGCCAGCAGTATGCTCAGGGGAAAGAACTTCCTCGAGGGCACCGGGGAGCTGTTTTTT. It codes for CASSMLRGKNFLEGTGELFF.